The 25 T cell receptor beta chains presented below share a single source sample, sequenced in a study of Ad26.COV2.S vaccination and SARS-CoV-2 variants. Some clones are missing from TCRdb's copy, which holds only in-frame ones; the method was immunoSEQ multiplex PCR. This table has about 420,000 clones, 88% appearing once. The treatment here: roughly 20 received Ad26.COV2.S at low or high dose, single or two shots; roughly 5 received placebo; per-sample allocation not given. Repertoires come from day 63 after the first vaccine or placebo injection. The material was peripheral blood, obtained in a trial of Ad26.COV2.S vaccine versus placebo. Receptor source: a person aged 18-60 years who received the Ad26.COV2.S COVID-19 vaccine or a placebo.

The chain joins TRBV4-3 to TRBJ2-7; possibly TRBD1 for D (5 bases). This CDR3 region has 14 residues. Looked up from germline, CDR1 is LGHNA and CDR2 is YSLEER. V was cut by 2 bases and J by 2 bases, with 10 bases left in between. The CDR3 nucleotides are TGCGCCAGCAGCCAAAACAGGATTGCCTACGAGCAGTACTTC. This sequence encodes CASSQNRIAYEQYF.

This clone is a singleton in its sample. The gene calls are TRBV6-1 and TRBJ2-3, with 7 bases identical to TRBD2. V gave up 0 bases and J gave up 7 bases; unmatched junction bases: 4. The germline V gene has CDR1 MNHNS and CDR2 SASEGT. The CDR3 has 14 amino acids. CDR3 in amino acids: CASSEASGYNTQYF. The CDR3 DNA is TGTGCCAGCAGTGAAGCTAGCGGGTATAATACGCAGTATTTT.

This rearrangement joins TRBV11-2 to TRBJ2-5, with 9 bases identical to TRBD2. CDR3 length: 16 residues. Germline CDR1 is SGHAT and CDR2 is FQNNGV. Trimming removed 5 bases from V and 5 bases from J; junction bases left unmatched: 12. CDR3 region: CASSRLGGGGGETQYF. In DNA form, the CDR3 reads TGTGCCAGCAGCCGACTTGGAGGCGGGGGGGGTGAGACCCAGTACTTC.

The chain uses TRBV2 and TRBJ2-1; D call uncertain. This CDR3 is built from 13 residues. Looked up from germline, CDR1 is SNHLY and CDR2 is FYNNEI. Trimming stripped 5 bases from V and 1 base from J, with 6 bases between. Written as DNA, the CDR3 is TGTGCCAGCAGTTCGACATCCTACAATGAGCAGTTCTTC. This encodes CASSSTSYNEQFF.

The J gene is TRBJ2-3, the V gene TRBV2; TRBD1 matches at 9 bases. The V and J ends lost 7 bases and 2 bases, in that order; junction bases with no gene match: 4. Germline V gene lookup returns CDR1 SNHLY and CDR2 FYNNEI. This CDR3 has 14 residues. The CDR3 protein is CASTRDRVTDTQYF. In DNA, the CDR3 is TGTGCCAGCACCCGGGACAGGGTCACAGATACGCAGTATTTT. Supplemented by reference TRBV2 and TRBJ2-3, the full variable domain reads EPEVTQTPSHQVTQMGQEVILRCVPISNHLYFYWYRQILGQKVEFLVSFYNNEISEKSEIFDDQFSVERPDGSNFTLKIRSTKLEDSAMYFCASTRDRVTDTQYFGPGTRLTVL.

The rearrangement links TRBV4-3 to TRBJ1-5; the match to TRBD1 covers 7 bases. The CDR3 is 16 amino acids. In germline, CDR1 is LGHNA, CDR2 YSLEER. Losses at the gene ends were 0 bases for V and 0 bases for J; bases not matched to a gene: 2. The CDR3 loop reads CASSQDRDSSNQPQHF. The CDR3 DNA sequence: TGCGCCAGCAGCCAAGATCGGGACAGTAGCAATCAGCCCCAGCATTTT.

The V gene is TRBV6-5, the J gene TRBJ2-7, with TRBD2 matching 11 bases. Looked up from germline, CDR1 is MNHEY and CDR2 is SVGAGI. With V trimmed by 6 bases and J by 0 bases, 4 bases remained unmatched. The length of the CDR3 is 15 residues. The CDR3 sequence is CASRIGTSGSYEQYF. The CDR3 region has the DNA TGTGCCAGCAGAATAGGGACTAGCGGCTCCTACGAGCAGTACTTC.

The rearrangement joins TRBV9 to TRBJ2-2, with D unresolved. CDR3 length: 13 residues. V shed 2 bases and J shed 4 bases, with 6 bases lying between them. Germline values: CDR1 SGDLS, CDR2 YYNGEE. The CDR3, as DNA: TGTGCCAGCAGCGTGACCGGCACCGGGGAGCTGTTTTTT. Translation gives CASSVTGTGELFF. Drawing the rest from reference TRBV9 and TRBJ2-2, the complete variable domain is DSGVTQTPKHLITATGQRVTLRCSPRSGDLSVYWYQQSLDQGLQFLIQYYNGEERAKGNILERFSAQQFPDLHSELNLSSLELGDSALYFCASSVTGTGELFFGEGSRLTVL.

For the CDR3, the DNA is TGTGCCAGCAGCCCCCGACAGATTTACAATGAGCAGTTCTTC. This codes for CASSPRQIYNEQFF. The rearrangement uses TRBV7-9 and TRBJ2-1; the D gene is possibly TRBD1 (5 bases). The CDR3 is 14 residues long. Germline loops: CDR1 SEHNR, CDR2 FQNEAQ (reference sequence). V was shortened by 5 bases and J by 4 bases, with 12 bases between the two germline ends.

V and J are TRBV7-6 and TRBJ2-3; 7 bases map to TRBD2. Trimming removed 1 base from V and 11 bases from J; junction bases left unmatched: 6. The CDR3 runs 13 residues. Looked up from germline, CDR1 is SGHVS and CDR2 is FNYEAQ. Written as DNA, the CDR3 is TGTGCCAGCAGCTTAGGACTGGGCGGGGGGCAGTATTTT. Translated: CASSLGLGGGQYF.

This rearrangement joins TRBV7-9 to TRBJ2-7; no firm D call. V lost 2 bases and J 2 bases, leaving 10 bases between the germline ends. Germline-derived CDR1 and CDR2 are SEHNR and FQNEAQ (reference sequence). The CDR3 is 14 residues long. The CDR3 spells CASSLTVDPYEQYF. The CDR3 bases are TGTGCCAGCAGCTTAACAGTGGACCCCTACGAGCAGTACTTC.

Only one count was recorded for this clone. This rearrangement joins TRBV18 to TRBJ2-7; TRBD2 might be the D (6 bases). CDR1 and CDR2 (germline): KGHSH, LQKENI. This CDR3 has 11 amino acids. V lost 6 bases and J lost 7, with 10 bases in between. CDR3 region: CASSLGGEQYF. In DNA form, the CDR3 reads TGTGCCAGCTCCCTTGGGGGGGAGCAGTACTTC.

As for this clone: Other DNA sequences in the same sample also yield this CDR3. The CDR3 DNA reads TGTGCCAGCTCACCTCAAGAGACCCAGTACTTC. It is translated as CASSPQETQYF. This rearrangement joins TRBV18 to TRBJ2-5, with no clear D. CDR3 length: 11 amino acids. CDR1 and CDR2 from the germline V gene are KGHSH and LQKENI. The ends were cut back, 3 bases at V and 2 bases at J, with 1 base in the middle.

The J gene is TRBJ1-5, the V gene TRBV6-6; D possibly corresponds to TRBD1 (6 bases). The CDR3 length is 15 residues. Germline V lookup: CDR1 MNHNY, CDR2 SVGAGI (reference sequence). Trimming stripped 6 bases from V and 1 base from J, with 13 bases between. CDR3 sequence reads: CASRDPGASNQPQHF. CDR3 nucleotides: TGTGCCAGCAGGGACCCGGGGGCCAGCAATCAGCCCCAGCATTTT.

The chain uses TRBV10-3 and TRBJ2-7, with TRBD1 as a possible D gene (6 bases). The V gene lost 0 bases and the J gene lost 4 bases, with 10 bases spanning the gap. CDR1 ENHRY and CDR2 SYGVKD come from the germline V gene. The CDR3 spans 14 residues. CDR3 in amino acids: CAISESGGQYEQYF. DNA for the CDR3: TGTGCCATCAGTGAGTCAGGGGGTCAATACGAGCAGTACTTC.

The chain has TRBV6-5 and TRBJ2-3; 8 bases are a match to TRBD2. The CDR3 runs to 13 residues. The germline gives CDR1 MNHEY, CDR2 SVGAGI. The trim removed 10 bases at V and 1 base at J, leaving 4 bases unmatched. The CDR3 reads CAIRAGGTDTQYF. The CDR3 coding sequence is TGTGCCATCAGAGCGGGGGGCACAGATACGCAGTATTTT.

The CDR3 loop is CASSPRISGANVLTF. For the CDR3, the DNA is TGTGCCAGCAGTCCCAGGATCTCTGGGGCCAACGTCCTGACTTTC. The chain carries TRBV5-4 and TRBJ2-6; D ambiguous. V was trimmed by 5 bases and J by 0 bases, leaving 9 bases between them. The germline V gene encodes CDR1 SGHNT and CDR2 YYREEE (reference sequence). CDR3 size: 15 residues.

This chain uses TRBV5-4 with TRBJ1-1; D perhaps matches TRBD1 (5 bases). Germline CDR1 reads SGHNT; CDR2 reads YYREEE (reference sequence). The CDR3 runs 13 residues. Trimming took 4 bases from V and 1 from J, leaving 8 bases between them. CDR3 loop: CASSRRGNTEAFF. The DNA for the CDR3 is TGTGCCAGCAGCAGGAGGGGGAACACTGAAGCTTTCTTT.

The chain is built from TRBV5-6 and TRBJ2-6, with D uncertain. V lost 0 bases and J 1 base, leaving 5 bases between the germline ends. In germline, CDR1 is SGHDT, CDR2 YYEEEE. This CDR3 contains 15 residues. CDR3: CASSLGRSGANVLTF. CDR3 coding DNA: TGTGCCAGCAGCTTGGGCAGGTCTGGGGCCAACGTCCTGACTTTC.

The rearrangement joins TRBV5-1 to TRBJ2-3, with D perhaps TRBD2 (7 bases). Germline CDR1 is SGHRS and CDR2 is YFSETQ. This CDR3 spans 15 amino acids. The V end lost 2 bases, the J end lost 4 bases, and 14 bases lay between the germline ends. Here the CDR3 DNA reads TGCGCCAGCAGCTTAGGGGGGGCCTTATCAGATACGCAGTATTTT. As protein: CASSLGGALSDTQYF.

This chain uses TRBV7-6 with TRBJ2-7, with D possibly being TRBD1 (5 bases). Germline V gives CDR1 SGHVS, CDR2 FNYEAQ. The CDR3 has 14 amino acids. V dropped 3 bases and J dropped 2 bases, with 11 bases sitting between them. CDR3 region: CASSFWSGPYEQYF. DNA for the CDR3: TGTGCCAGCAGCTTTTGGTCAGGGCCCTACGAGCAGTACTTC. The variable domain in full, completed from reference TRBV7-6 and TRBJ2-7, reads GAGVSQSPRYKVTKRGQDVALRCDPISGHVSLYWYRQALGQGPEFLTYFNYEAQQDKSGLPNDRFSAERPEGSISTLTIQRTEQRDSAMYRCASSFWSGPYEQYFGPGTRLTVT.

The CDR3 loop is CASSYSREGREQYF. DNA for the CDR3: TGTGCCAGCAGTTACTCCAGAGAGGGCCGCGAGCAGTACTTC. The gene calls are TRBV6-6 and TRBJ2-7; weak D call: TRBD2 (5 bases). The CDR3 length is 14 residues. Per the germline V gene, CDR1 is MNHNY and CDR2 is SVGAGI (reference sequence). V dropped 0 bases and J dropped 6 bases, with 12 bases sitting between them.

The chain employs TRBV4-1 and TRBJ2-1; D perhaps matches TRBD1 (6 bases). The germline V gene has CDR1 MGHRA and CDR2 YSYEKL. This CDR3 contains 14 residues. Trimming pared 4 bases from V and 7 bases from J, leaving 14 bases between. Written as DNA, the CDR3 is TGCGCCAGCAGCCCCTACGGACAGACGAATGAGCAGTTCTTC. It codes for CASSPYGQTNEQFF.

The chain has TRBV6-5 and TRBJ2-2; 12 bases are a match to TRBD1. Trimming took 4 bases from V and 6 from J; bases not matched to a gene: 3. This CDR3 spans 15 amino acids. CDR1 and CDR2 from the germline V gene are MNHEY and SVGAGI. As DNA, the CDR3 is TGTGCCAGCAGTTGGGACAGGGGGCGCGCCGGGGAGCTGTTTTTT. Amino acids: CASSWDRGRAGELFF.

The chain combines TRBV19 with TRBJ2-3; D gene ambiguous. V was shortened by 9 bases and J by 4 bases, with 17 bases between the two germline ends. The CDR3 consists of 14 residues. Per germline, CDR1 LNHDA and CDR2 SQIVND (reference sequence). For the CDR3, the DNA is TGTGCCAGCACCGACCACCCCTGGTCAGATACGCAGTATTTT. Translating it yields CASTDHPWSDTQYF.